Each of the 8 T cell receptor beta chains below was sequenced from the same sample in a study of shared clonotypes between healthy human individuals. Some clones are missing from TCRdb's copy, which holds only in-frame ones; the method was immunoSEQ multiplex PCR. The table records about 320,000 clones, roughly 84% of them present only once. Material: memory CD8+ T cells sorted from blood. Regarding subset: CD45RO+ cells pooled with CCR7-negative TemRA cells. The receptors come from a man aged 18 to 29 in good health.

The CDR3 nucleotides read TGTGCCAGCAGTTTTCTAGCGGGAGGGTCTGGGGCCAACGTCCTGACTTTC. Its translation: CASSFLAGGSGANVLTF. This chain links TRBV27 with TRBJ2-6; 12 nucleotides match TRBD2. Germline values: CDR1 MNHEY, CDR2 SMNVEV (reference sequence). After removal of 3 bases from V and 1 base from J, the junction contained 1 base not matched to a gene. The length of the CDR3 is 17 residues.

The chain uses TRBV7-2 and TRBJ2-6; 8 bases fit TRBD1. V was clipped by 5 bases and J by 2 bases; unmatched bases: 5. Germline lookup yields CDR1 SGHTA and CDR2 FQGNSA. The CDR3 length is 16 residues. CDR3 sequence reads: CASSTLTGAGANVLTF. In nucleotides, the CDR3 is TGTGCCAGCAGCACCCTGACAGGGGCTGGGGCCAACGTCCTGACTTTC.

This sequence joins TRBV4-3 and TRBJ2-7; D not certain. Germline V gene lookup returns CDR1 LGHNA and CDR2 YSLEER. Trimming shortened V by 1 base and J by 3 bases, and 13 bases separated the two germline ends. The CDR3 extends over 15 amino acids. The CDR3 nucleotides read TGCGCCAGCAGCCAAGCCGTCTTCCCCATCTACGAGCAGTACTTC. This gives the protein CASSQAVFPIYEQYF.

The chain is built from TRBV4-1 and TRBJ2-3, with D possibly matching TRBD1 (5 bases). Looked up from germline, CDR1 is MGHRA and CDR2 is YSYEKL. The CDR3 is 15 residues long. Trimming shortened V by 3 bases and J by 5 bases, and 15 bases separated the two germline ends. The CDR3 DNA reads TGCGCCAGCAGCCAGCTGGACAAGGCCGAAGATACGCAGTATTTT. Translated: CASSQLDKAEDTQYF.

This chain joins TRBV5-1 and TRBJ2-4, with D possibly being TRBD1 or TRBD2 (5 bases each). Trimming pared 6 bases from V and 0 bases from J, leaving 13 bases between. CDR3 size: 15 residues. Germline V CDR1 and CDR2: SGHRS, YFSETQ. Here the CDR3 reads CASKRQGLAKNIQYF. In DNA, the CDR3 is TGCGCCAGCAAGCGGCAGGGCCTAGCCAAAAACATTCAGTACTTC. The full variable domain, rest sourced from reference TRBV5-1 and TRBJ2-4, is KAGVTQTPRYLIKTRGQQVTLSCSPISGHRSVSWYQQTPGQGLQFLFEYFSETQRNKGNFPGRFSGRQFSNSRSEMNVSTLELGDSALYLCASKRQGLAKNIQYFGAGTRLSVL.

The rearrangement links TRBV5-1 to TRBJ2-7; 7 bases agree with TRBD1. CDR1 and CDR2 (germline): SGHRS, YFSETQ. This CDR3 spans 12 amino acids. The V and J ends lost 6 bases and 4 bases, in that order; junction bases with no gene match: 4. CDR3 sequence (DNA): TGCGCCAGCAAAGGACAGGATTACGAGCAGTACTTC. It codes for CASKGQDYEQYF.

The chain uses TRBV10-3 and TRBJ2-3; 7 positions agree with TRBD1. Looked up from germline, CDR1 is ENHRY and CDR2 is SYGVKD. This CDR3 spans 15 amino acids. V gave up 2 bases and J gave up 7 bases; unmatched junction bases: 9. CDR3 DNA sequence: TGTGCCATCAGTGAGAGACAGGGAGATGATCATACGCAGTATTTT. It encodes CAISERQGDDHTQYF.

Only one count was recorded for this clone. The chain is built from TRBV27 and TRBJ2-5; 11 bases align to TRBD2. Per germline, CDR1 MNHEY and CDR2 SMNVEV (reference sequence). CDR3 length equals 15 residues. Unmatched junction bases numbered 3, after V lost 5 bases and J lost 1 base. CDR3 sequence reads: CASSAGTSGQETQYF. CDR3 DNA: TGTGCCAGCAGTGCCGGGACTAGCGGCCAAGAGACCCAGTACTTC.